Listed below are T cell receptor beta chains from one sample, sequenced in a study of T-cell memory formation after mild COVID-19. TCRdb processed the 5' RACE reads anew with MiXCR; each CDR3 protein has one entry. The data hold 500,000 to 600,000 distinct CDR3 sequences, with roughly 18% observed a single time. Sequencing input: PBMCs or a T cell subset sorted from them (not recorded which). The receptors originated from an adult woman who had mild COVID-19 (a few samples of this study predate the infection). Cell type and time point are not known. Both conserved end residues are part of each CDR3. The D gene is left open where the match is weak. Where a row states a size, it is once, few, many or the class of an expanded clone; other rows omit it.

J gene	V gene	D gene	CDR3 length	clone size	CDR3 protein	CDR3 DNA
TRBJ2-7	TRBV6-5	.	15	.	CASSYSMAGSYEQYF	TGTGCCAGCAGTTACTCTATGGCGGGATCCTACGAGCAGTACTTC
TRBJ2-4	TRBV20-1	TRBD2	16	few	CSARSNTSGWKNIQYF	TGCAGTGCTAGAAGCAATACTAGCGGCTGGAAAAACATTCAGTACTTC
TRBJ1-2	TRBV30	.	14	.	CAWSVSVSSWGYTF	TGTGCCTGGAGTGTCTCGGTCTCAAGTTGGGGCTACACCTTC
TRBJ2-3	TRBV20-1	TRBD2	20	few	CSARDSYRTSGGSYTDTQYF	TGCAGTGCTAGAGATTCCTATCGGACTAGCGGGGGAAGTTACACAGATACGCAGTATTTT
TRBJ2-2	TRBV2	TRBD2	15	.	CASRERTSGKGELFF	TGTGCCAGCAGAGAGAGGACTAGCGGGAAGGGGGAGCTGTTTTTT
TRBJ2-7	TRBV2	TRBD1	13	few	CASRDRGNYEQYF	TGTGCCAGCCGGGACAGGGGTAACTACGAGCAGTACTTC
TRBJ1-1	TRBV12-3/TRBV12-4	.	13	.	CATSHGGGTEAFF	TGTGCCACCAGTCATGGGGGGGGGACTGAAGCTTTCTTT
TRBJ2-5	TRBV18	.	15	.	CASSRRLGTEETQYF	TGTGCCAGCTCACGCCGACTAGGAACGGAAGAGACCCAGTACTTC
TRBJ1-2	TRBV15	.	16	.	CATSRGGGGPNYGYTF	TGTGCCACCAGCAGAGGAGGAGGGGGACCTAACTATGGCTACACCTTC
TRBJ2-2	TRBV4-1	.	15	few	CASSQGRSYTGELFF	TGCGCCAGCAGCCAAGGACGGAGCTACACCGGGGAGCTGTTTTTT
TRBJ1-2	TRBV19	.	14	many	CATARARGSYGYTF	TGTGCCACGGCCCGGGCAAGGGGGTCCTATGGCTACACCTTC
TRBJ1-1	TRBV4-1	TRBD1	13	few	CASRGQGLTEAFF	TGCGCCAGCCGAGGACAGGGTTTAACTGAAGCTTTCTTT
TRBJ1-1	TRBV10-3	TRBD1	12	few	CAISEGGTGAFF	TGTGCCATCAGTGAAGGGGGGACAGGAGCTTTCTTT
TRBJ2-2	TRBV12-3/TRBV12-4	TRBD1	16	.	CASSLPDRGMTGELFF	TGTGCCAGCAGTTTACCGGACAGGGGGATGACCGGGGAGCTGTTTTTT
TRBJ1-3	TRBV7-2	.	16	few	CASSYGRGATGNTIYF	TGTGCCAGCAGCTACGGCCGCGGGGCTACTGGAAACACCATATATTTT
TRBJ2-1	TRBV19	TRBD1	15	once	CASSKLRDRENEQFF	TGTGCCAGTAGTAAACTCCGGGACAGGGAAAATGAGCAGTTCTTC
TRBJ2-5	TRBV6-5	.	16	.	CASSYRQGLGQETQYF	TGTGCCAGCAGTTATAGGCAGGGTTTGGGACAAGAGACCCAGTACTTC
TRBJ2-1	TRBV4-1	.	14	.	CASSQESGANEQFF	TGCGCCAGCAGCCAAGAGTCGGGGGCCAATGAGCAGTTCTTC
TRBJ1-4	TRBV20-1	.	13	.	CSANRSPNEKLFF	TGCAGTGCAAACAGGAGTCCTAATGAAAAACTGTTTTTT
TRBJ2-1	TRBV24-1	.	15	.	CATSDPWTDYNEQFF	TGTGCCACCAGTGACCCATGGACAGATTACAATGAGCAGTTCTTC
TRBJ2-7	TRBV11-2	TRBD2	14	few	CASSYGTSGNEQYF	TGTGCCAGCAGCTACGGGACTAGCGGCAACGAGCAGTACTTC
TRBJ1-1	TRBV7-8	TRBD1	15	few	CASSTRTGFGTEAFF	TGTGCCAGCAGCACTCGGACAGGGTTTGGCACTGAAGCTTTCTTT
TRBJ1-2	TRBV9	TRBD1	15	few	CASSPGQGEWDGYTF	TGTGCCAGCAGCCCCGGACAGGGCGAGTGGGATGGCTACACCTTC
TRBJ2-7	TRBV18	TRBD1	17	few	CASSPGHWDSEVYEQYF	TGTGCCAGCTCACCGGGCCACTGGGACAGCGAGGTCTACGAGCAGTACTTC
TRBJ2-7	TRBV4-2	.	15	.	CASSQGQGSPYEQYF	TGTGCCAGCAGCCAAGGGCAGGGGTCCCCCTACGAGCAGTACTTC